The following is a T cell receptor beta chain sequence with its context. Its target is not known. Germline CDR1 is MGHRA and CDR2 is YSYEKL. V gave up 4 bases and J gave up 1 base; unmatched junction bases: 7. The CDR3 loop spans 15 amino acids. The sample belongs to a study of T cells in Graves' hyperthyroidism and ophthalmopathy. General observations from the study: Among thyroid clonotypes expanded above 0.001, most also appeared in blood.

TCR beta CDR3 region amplification was performed from RNA transcripts. The HTBI primer set served for first-round RT-PCR of the TCR CDR3. TCRdb passed the multiplex PCR reads through MiXCR, listing each CDR3 protein once. The data hold a few hundred thousand distinct CDR3 sequences, with around a fifth observed a single time. The rearrangement uses TRBV4-1 and TRBJ2-7; 7 bases match TRBD1. The TCR originated in a middle-aged man with Graves' ophthalmopathy. Input material: blood. CDR3: CASSPYQGVSYEQYF. The CDR3 DNA is TGCGCCAGCAGCCCATACCAGGGGGTGTCCTACGAGCAGTACTTC.